One sample yielded the 5 T cell receptor beta chains listed below, sequenced in a study of regulatory T cells in long-lasting Graves disease. According to the study, TCR beta libraries were built with iRepertoire HTBI primers and CDR3-region Arm-PCR. TCRdb re-called the multiplex PCR reads with MiXCR, one entry per CDR3 protein. The sample carries approximately 400,000 distinct CDR3 sequences, around 16% recorded once. Time point described: newly diagnosed GD, antithyroid drugs for less than 3 months. Extracted PBMC RNA gave rise to the TCR library. The data were also submitted as part of a second study, on T cells in Graves' hyperthyroidism and ophthalmopathy.

Source: peripheral blood mononuclear cells (PBMCs), taken at new diagnosis, from a patient treated with antithyroid drugs. These TCRs come from a woman in her 40s with Graves disease.

This clonotype was counted many times. V is TRBV30 and J is TRBJ2-5; 8 bases are shared with TRBD2. The germline CDR1 and CDR2 sequences are GTSNPN and SVGIG (reference sequence). With V trimmed by 0 bases and J by 4 bases, 10 bases remained unmatched. This CDR3 has 16 amino acids. The CDR3 nucleotides read TGTGCCTGGAGTGTCGGGGGGGGCTTCGGACGAGAGACCCAGTACTTC. Translated, it gives CAWSVGGGFGRETQYF.

This clonotype was picked up a small number of times. This chain connects TRBV7-9 to TRBJ2-2, with D tentatively TRBD1 (6 bases). The CDR3 totals 16 residues. Germline-derived CDR1 and CDR2 are SEHNR and FQNEAQ (reference sequence). V was pared by 3 bases and J by 6 bases, with 17 bases between. The CDR3 DNA reads as TGTGCCAGCAGCTTTAAGGGGGTCGAGGCCGCCGGGGAGCTGTTTTTT. It encodes CASSFKGVEAAGELFF.

This clonotype was observed once. The rearrangement uses TRBV11-1 and TRBJ1-1; 7 bases align to TRBD1. Germline values: CDR1 SGHAT, CDR2 FQDESV (reference sequence). This CDR3 comprises 16 residues. V gave up 5 bases and J gave up 6 bases; unmatched junction bases: 15. The CDR3 sequence: CASSAQLQGPLAEAFF. The CDR3 nucleotides read TGTGCCAGCAGCGCCCAATTACAGGGGCCATTGGCTGAAGCTTTCTTT.

This clonotype was counted many times. The rearrangement links TRBV6-2 or TRBV6-3 to TRBJ2-1; 9 bases map to TRBD2. The germline gives CDR1 MNHEY, CDR2 SVGEGT. The CDR3 runs to 16 residues. V lost 2 bases, J lost 5 bases, and 7 bases stayed unmatched. The CDR3 nucleotides read TGTGCCAGCAGTTACCGCGGGACTAGCCTAAACAATGAGCAGTTCTTC. Translating it yields CASSYRGTSLNNEQFF.

In its sample, this clonotype was seen many times. The V gene is TRBV11-2, the J gene TRBJ2-5; the match to TRBD2 covers 8 bases. Germline V gives CDR1 SGHAT, CDR2 FQNNGV. CDR3 length: 14 amino acids. V was pared by 3 bases and J by 0 bases, with 0 bases of the junction left unmatched. Written as DNA, the CDR3 is TGTGCCAGCAGCTTGGGACTAGACCAAGAGACCCAGTACTTC. It is translated as CASSLGLDQETQYF.